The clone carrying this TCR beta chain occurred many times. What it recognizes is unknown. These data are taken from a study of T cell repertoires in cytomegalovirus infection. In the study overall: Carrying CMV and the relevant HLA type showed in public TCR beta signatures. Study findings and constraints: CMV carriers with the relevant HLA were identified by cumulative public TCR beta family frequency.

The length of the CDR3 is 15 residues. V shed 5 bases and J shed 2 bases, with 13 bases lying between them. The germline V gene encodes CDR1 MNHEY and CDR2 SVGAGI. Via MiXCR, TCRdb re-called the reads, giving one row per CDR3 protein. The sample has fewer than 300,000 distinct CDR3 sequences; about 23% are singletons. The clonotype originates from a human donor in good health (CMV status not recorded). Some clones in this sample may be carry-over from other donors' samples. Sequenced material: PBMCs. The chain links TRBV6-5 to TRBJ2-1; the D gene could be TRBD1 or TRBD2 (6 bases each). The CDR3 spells CASSRGEGAYNEQFF. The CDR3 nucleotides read TGTGCCAGCAGTAGGGGGGAAGGGGCCTACAATGAGCAGTTCTTC.